This T cell receptor (beta chain) appears in the sequencing data of a study of blood T cell repertoires in COVID-19. Study background: T cells, B-cell-depleted T cells, or PBMCs provided the cDNA or gDNA that served as material.

The CDR3 is 13 amino acids. Germline V lookup: CDR1 SGHVS, CDR2 FNYEAQ. The V and J ends lost 2 bases and 2 bases respectively, with 4 bases between them. In the original processing: Quantification of nucleated cells was approximated via reference gene primer amplification. Assay used: immunoSEQ multiplex PCR; TCRdb lists only in-frame clones, some missing. D and trimming come from the DNA, and the V and J calls and clone size come from that table. The table shows 150,000 or so clones, with 70% to 85% occurring only once. The sequencing sample was made of peripheral blood. The receptor comes from a woman aged 80 or older with acute or convalescent COVID-19. The chain employs TRBV7-6 and TRBJ1-5; D gene unclear. CDR3 sequence (DNA): TGTGCCAGCAGCTTACTTCGCAATCAGCCCCAGCATTTT. As protein: CASSLLRNQPQHF.